The clone carrying this TCR beta chain was counted many times. No antigen is known for it. This sample's TCRbeta library carried unique molecular identifier barcodes. One entry per CDR3 protein, called by TCRdb with MiXCR from the PCR reads. Of a few hundred thousand distinct CDR3 sequences in the sample, 10% to 15% are singletons; the top ten hold over 2%. The source of the sample is a study of T-cell reconstitution after alpha-beta-depleted transplantation in children. General study points: The origin of alpha-beta T cells about two months after transplant was reportedly several hundred expanded graft clones. Some patients' high day-60 TCRbeta diversity was attributed to recipient cells surviving conditioning.

Trimming at V came to 4 bases and at J to 5 bases, leaving 13 bases not matched to a gene. From germline, CDR1 is LGHNA and CDR2 YNFKEQ. This CDR3 is 19 amino acids long. The gene calls are TRBV4-2 and TRBJ2-1, with 14 bases lining up with TRBD2. This sequence originates from a male patient between 5 and 17 years old who had a stem cell transplant for acute myeloid leukemia, so the T cells may come from the graft donor. The sequencing here drew on PBMCs, mostly from graft donor cells, taken 360 days after TCRalphabeta/CD19-depleted stem cell transplant. The CDR3: CASSPRRLAGGPVDNEQFF. As DNA, the CDR3 is TGTGCCAGCAGCCCGAGACGACTAGCGGGAGGGCCTGTCGACAATGAGCAGTTCTTC.